A selection of T cell receptor beta chains follows, all from one sample in a study of regulatory and conventional T cells in RAG deficiency. Clones were sequenced by immunoSEQ multiplex PCR, and TCRdb holds only the in-frame ones, with some missing. The sample yields tens of thousands of clones, under 95% seen once. This sample also belongs to another study, concerning regulatory T cells.

Sequencing input: Tregs sorted from blood. These receptors came from a human donor in good health. Both conserved end residues are part of each CDR3. D genes are given only for firm matches. Clone sizes are given selectively: once, few, many, or a class where the clone is expanded.

>TRBV5-1|TRBJ1-1|-|-|14
CASSLGSRDDPAFF
TGCGCCAGCAGCTTGGGGTCCAGGGACGACCCGGCTTTCTTT
>TRBV5-4|TRBJ2-5|-|-|14
CASRFNAGQETQYF
TGTGCCAGCAGATTCAACGCAGGACAAGAGACCCAGTACTTC
>TRBV2|TRBJ1-2|-|-|14
CASSEARTRYGYTF
TGTGCCAGCAGTGAAGCCCGCACTCGCTATGGCTACACCTTC
>TRBV7-8|TRBJ1-1|-|-|16
CASSLRDTYMNTEAFF
TGTGCCAGCAGCTTGCGGGACACATACATGAACACTGAAGCTTTCTTT
>TRBV21-1|TRBJ2-3|-|-|22
CASSKERLATPVKVLSTDTQYF
TGTGCCAGCAGCAAAGAGCGCCTCGCGACCCCCGTTAAAGTATTAAGCACAGATACGCAGTATTTT
>TRBV21-1|TRBJ2-3|-|-|14
CASSWGISTDTQYF
TGTGCCAGCAGCTGGGGCATTAGCACAGATACGCAGTATTTT
>TRBV9|TRBJ1-4|-|-|14
CASSVDRDNEKLFF
TGTGCCAGCAGCGTAGACAGGGATAATGAAAAACTGTTTTTT
>TRBV7-6|TRBJ2-5|-|-|14
CASSRVGAPETQYF
TGTGCCAGCAGTCGAGTGGGAGCTCCAGAGACCCAGTACTTC
>TRBV11-2|TRBJ2-5|TRBD2|-|13
CASSWTSEETQYF
TGTGCCAGCAGCTGGACTAGCGAAGAGACCCAGTACTTC
>TRBV6-1|TRBJ1-4|TRBD1|-|17
CASSAWDRGFANEKLFF
TGTGCCAGCAGTGCATGGGACAGGGGCTTTGCTAATGAAAAACTGTTTTTT
>TRBV5-5|TRBJ1-2|TRBD1|-|14
CASSLPGTVHGYTF
TGTGCCAGCAGCCTTCCCGGGACAGTGCACGGCTACACCTTC
>TRBV4-2|TRBJ1-2|-|-|15
CASSQERLANYGYTF
TGTGCCAGCAGCCAAGAACGACTAGCTAACTATGGCTACACCTTC
>TRBV4-1|TRBJ1-4|TRBD1|-|18
CASSQESVGRGLNEKLFF
TGCGCCAGCAGCCAAGAGAGTGTAGGCAGGGGGCTGAATGAAAAACTGTTTTTT
>TRBV18|TRBJ2-6|-|-|15
CASSPFSSGANVLTF
TGTGCCAGCTCACCATTTTCCTCCGGGGCCAACGTCCTGACTTTC
>TRBV4-1|TRBJ2-5|TRBD1|-|14
CASSQGGQYATQYF
TGCGCCAGCAGCCAAGGGGGACAGTACGCGACCCAGTACTTC
>TRBV6-6|TRBJ1-6|-|-|16
CASSYSGSSYNSPLHF
TGTGCCAGCAGTTACTCGGGGAGCTCCTATAATTCACCCCTCCACTTT
>TRBV28|TRBJ1-1|-|-|15
CASLTQGQRNTEAFF
TGTGCCAGCCTCACCCAAGGACAACGAAACACTGAAGCTTTCTTT
>TRBV5-4|TRBJ2-5|-|-|14
CASSLTETRKTQYF
TGTGCCAGCAGCTTGACGGAAACCAGGAAGACCCAGTACTTC
>TRBV7-9|TRBJ1-2|-|-|12
CASSWRNYGYTF
TGTGCCAGCAGTTGGCGGAACTATGGCTACACCTTC
>TRBV6-1|TRBJ2-7|-|-|14
CATNARGDLYEQYF
TGTGCCACCAACGCACGTGGGGACCTCTACGAGCAGTACTTC
>TRBV5-4|TRBJ1-3|-|-|18
CASSLGPYRVSNGNTIYF
TGTGCCAGCAGCTTGGGCCCCTACAGGGTGTCGAATGGAAACACCATATATTTT
>TRBV5-5|TRBJ1-4|-|-|14
CASSPVTESKKLFF
TGTGCCAGCAGTCCCGTTACAGAGTCGAAGAAACTGTTTTTT
>TRBV5-4|TRBJ2-7|-|-|16
CASSLVAKGPSYEQYF
TGTGCCAGCAGCTTGGTCGCCAAGGGTCCCTCCTACGAGCAGTACTTC
>TRBV2|TRBJ2-3|-|-|13
CASSEQGTDTQYF
TGTGCCAGCAGTGAACAGGGCACAGATACGCAGTATTTT
>TRBV6-1|TRBJ1-2|-|few|15
CASSDPGHLNYGYTF
TGTGCCAGCAGTGATCCGGGCCATTTGAACTATGGCTACACCTTC
>TRBV6-5|TRBJ1-4|TRBD1|-|14
CASRLGTGGEKLFF
TGTGCCAGCAGACTAGGGACAGGAGGGGAAAAACTGTTTTTT
>TRBV6-5|TRBJ1-5|-|once|14
CASSRGPYRQPQHF
TGTGCCAGCAGCAGGGGTCCTTATCGTCAGCCCCAGCATTTT
>TRBV9|TRBJ1-3|-|-|14
CASSRRGPGNTIYF
TGTGCCAGCAGCCGCAGGGGCCCTGGAAACACCATATATTTT
>TRBV11-1|TRBJ2-7|TRBD1|-|14
CASSLRDRAYEQYF
TGTGCCAGCAGCCTCCGGGACAGGGCCTACGAGCAGTACTTC
>TRBV2|TRBJ1-4|-|-|16
CASSPVDPLTNEKLFF
TGTGCCAGCAGCCCCGTAGATCCGTTGACTAATGAAAAACTGTTTTTT
>TRBV5-1|TRBJ2-7|-|-|14
CASSWQDYNYEQYF
TGCGCCAGCAGCTGGCAGGACTACAACTACGAGCAGTACTTC
>TRBV5-4|TRBJ1-2|-|-|18
CASNPRVSGYGIEYGYTF
TGTGCCAGCAACCCTAGGGTCTCAGGCTACGGAATAGAGTATGGCTACACCTTC
>TRBV11-2|TRBJ1-2|-|-|13
CASSQQGGEGYTF
TGTGCCAGCAGCCAACAAGGGGGAGAAGGCTACACCTTC
>TRBV6-6|TRBJ1-3|-|once|13
CASSYSTGNTIYF
TGTGCCAGCAGTTACTCCACTGGAAACACCATATATTTT